The clone carrying this T cell receptor (beta chain) was observed many times. Antigen unknown. The sample originates from a study of regulatory T cells in long-lasting Graves disease. Study-level results: Rather than thyroid tissue, only peripheral blood underwent study.

This sample's time point: persistent/refractory GD, antithyroid drugs over 5 years with positive TRAb. PBMC RNA was the source of the TCR library. The CDR3 is 14 amino acids. Germline CDR1 and CDR2: SGHAT and FQNNGV. V was pared by 2 bases and J by 5 bases, with 13 bases between. Sequencing libraries for TCR beta were prepared with iRepertoire HTBI primers and Arm-PCR of CDR3 regions. In TCRdb, the multiplex PCR reads were re-called with MiXCR into one record per CDR3 protein. The data contain 600,000 to 850,000 distinct CDR3 sequences, 30% of them seen just once; the ten biggest clones take up under 50%.

This rearrangement joins TRBV11-2 to TRBJ2-7; D perhaps matches TRBD1 (6 bases). Source: peripheral blood mononuclear cells (PBMCs), taken when the disease was refractory, from a patient treated with antithyroid drugs. The sequence derives from a female donor with Graves disease. CDR3 sequence (DNA): TGTGCCAGCAGCTTATGGGACAATGGTGACGAGCAGTACTTC. Protein sequence: CASSLWDNGDEQYF.